These T cell receptor beta chains were read from a single sample in a study of T cells in Graves' hyperthyroidism and ophthalmopathy. TCRdb used MiXCR to reprocess the multiplex PCR reads, holding one entry per CDR3 protein. The sample carries around 350,000 distinct CDR3 sequences, 25% recorded once. Sequenced input: blood. These receptors were collected from a man in his fifties with Graves' hyperthyroidism. Both conserved end residues are part of each CDR3. D genes are given only for firm matches. Expanded clones are given a class, and other clones once, few, many or no size at all.

d_call: -
v_call: TRBV29-1
clone_size: once
j_call: TRBJ1-2
cdr3_aa: CSVEAHDADGYTF
cdr3_nt: TGCAGCGTTGAAGCCCATGACGCAGATGGCTACACCTTC

d_call: -
v_call: TRBV24-1
clone_size: few
j_call: TRBJ1-2
cdr3_aa: CATSDPDQSVGYTF
cdr3_nt: TGTGCCACCAGTGACCCGGACCAATCGGTCGGCTACACCTTC

d_call: TRBD2
v_call: TRBV28
clone_size: many
j_call: TRBJ2-3
cdr3_aa: CASSLLADTQYF
cdr3_nt: TGTGCCAGCAGTCTACTAGCGGATACGCAGTATTTT

d_call: -
v_call: TRBV6-1
clone_size: -
j_call: TRBJ2-3
cdr3_aa: CASRTPGTDTQYF
cdr3_nt: TGTGCCAGCAGAACCCCGGGCACAGATACGCAGTATTTT

d_call: TRBD1
v_call: TRBV10-3
clone_size: -
j_call: TRBJ2-7
cdr3_aa: CAISGQGAGEQYF
cdr3_nt: TGTGCCATCAGCGGACAGGGGGCGGGCGAGCAGTACTTC

d_call: -
v_call: TRBV20-1
clone_size: few
j_call: TRBJ2-7
cdr3_aa: CSARDRLATYEQYF
cdr3_nt: TGCAGTGCTAGAGATCGGCTAGCGACCTACGAGCAGTACTTC

d_call: -
v_call: TRBV2
clone_size: few
j_call: TRBJ1-2
cdr3_aa: CASSEDKTSLGGAGYTF
cdr3_nt: TGTGCCAGCAGTGAAGATAAGACAAGCCTCGGTGGGGCTGGCTACACCTTC

d_call: TRBD2
v_call: TRBV30
clone_size: few
j_call: TRBJ2-2
cdr3_aa: CAWSKLAGGPSTGELFF
cdr3_nt: TGTGCCTGGAGTAAACTAGCGGGAGGGCCGAGCACCGGGGAGCTGTTTTTT

d_call: TRBD1
v_call: TRBV29-1
clone_size: few
j_call: TRBJ1-1
cdr3_aa: CSANRGNTEAFF
cdr3_nt: TGCAGCGCGAACAGGGGGAACACTGAAGCTTTCTTT

d_call: TRBD1
v_call: TRBV20-1
clone_size: -
j_call: TRBJ1-2
cdr3_aa: CSAREGATNYGYTF
cdr3_nt: TGCAGTGCTAGGGAGGGGGCGACGAACTATGGCTACACCTTC

d_call: -
v_call: TRBV27
clone_size: many
j_call: TRBJ2-3
cdr3_aa: CASREGRDTQYF
cdr3_nt: TGTGCCAGCAGAGAAGGTAGAGATACGCAGTATTTT

d_call: -
v_call: TRBV2
clone_size: many
j_call: TRBJ2-3
cdr3_aa: CASSPGLVSTDTQYF
cdr3_nt: TGTGCCAGCAGTCCTGGACTCGTTAGCACAGATACGCAGTATTTT

d_call: TRBD1
v_call: TRBV24-1
clone_size: -
j_call: TRBJ2-7
cdr3_aa: CATSEETGGVYEQYF
cdr3_nt: TGTGCCACCAGTGAGGAGACAGGGGGGGTCTACGAGCAGTACTTC

d_call: -
v_call: TRBV4-1
clone_size: -
j_call: TRBJ2-2
cdr3_aa: CASSQGVAGELFF
cdr3_nt: TGCGCCAGCAGCCAAGGGGTGGCCGGGGAGCTGTTTTTT

d_call: TRBD1
v_call: TRBV18
clone_size: -
j_call: TRBJ2-2
cdr3_aa: CASSRTGGSNTGELFF
cdr3_nt: TGTGCCAGCTCACGGACAGGGGGCTCTAACACCGGGGAGCTGTTTTTT

d_call: -
v_call: TRBV6-1
clone_size: -
j_call: TRBJ2-6
cdr3_aa: CASSGTGSGANVLTF
cdr3_nt: TGTGCCAGCAGTGGCACAGGGTCTGGGGCCAACGTCCTGACTTTC

d_call: -
v_call: TRBV12-3/TRBV12-4
clone_size: many
j_call: TRBJ2-1
cdr3_aa: CASSLGRSSYNEQFF
cdr3_nt: TGTGCCAGCAGCTTAGGGCGGAGCTCCTACAATGAGCAGTTCTTC

d_call: TRBD2
v_call: TRBV3-1
clone_size: many
j_call: TRBJ2-5
cdr3_aa: CASSLAGARGETQYF
cdr3_nt: TGTGCCAGCAGCCTAGCGGGAGCTAGGGGGGAGACCCAGTACTTC

d_call: TRBD2
v_call: TRBV28
clone_size: -
j_call: TRBJ2-2
cdr3_aa: CASSLGGRTGELFF
cdr3_nt: TGTGCCAGCAGTCTAGGCGGGAGAACCGGGGAGCTGTTTTTT

d_call: TRBD2
v_call: TRBV14
clone_size: few
j_call: TRBJ2-1
cdr3_aa: CASSQVGTSTNEQFF
cdr3_nt: TGTGCCAGCAGCCAAGTCGGGACTAGTACTAATGAGCAGTTCTTC

d_call: -
v_call: TRBV7-9
clone_size: -
j_call: TRBJ2-5
cdr3_aa: CASSFPTEETQYF
cdr3_nt: TGTGCCAGCAGCTTCCCGACCGAAGAGACCCAGTACTTC

d_call: -
v_call: TRBV29-1
clone_size: few
j_call: TRBJ2-2
cdr3_aa: CSVALVERSTNTGELFF
cdr3_nt: TGCAGCGTCGCACTCGTTGAGCGGAGCACGAACACCGGGGAGCTGTTTTTT

d_call: -
v_call: TRBV6-1
clone_size: -
j_call: TRBJ1-5
cdr3_aa: CASSARDQPQHF
cdr3_nt: TGTGCCAGCAGTGCCAGGGATCAGCCCCAGCATTTT

d_call: -
v_call: TRBV19
clone_size: -
j_call: TRBJ2-7
cdr3_aa: CASSIKGSYEQYF
cdr3_nt: TGTGCCAGTAGTATTAAGGGGTCCTACGAGCAGTACTTC

d_call: -
v_call: TRBV5-1
clone_size: few
j_call: TRBJ1-1
cdr3_aa: CASSPGAAPEAFF
cdr3_nt: TGCGCCAGCAGCCCTGGGGCAGCTCCTGAAGCTTTCTTT

d_call: -
v_call: TRBV6-1
clone_size: many
j_call: TRBJ1-1
cdr3_aa: CASSEGGGTEAFF
cdr3_nt: TGTGCCAGCAGTGAGGGTGGAGGGACTGAAGCTTTCTTT

d_call: TRBD2
v_call: TRBV4-1
clone_size: few
j_call: TRBJ2-7
cdr3_aa: CASSQGLAASYEQYF
cdr3_nt: TGCGCCAGCAGCCAAGGACTAGCCGCGAGCTACGAGCAGTACTTC

d_call: -
v_call: TRBV7-2
clone_size: -
j_call: TRBJ2-7
cdr3_aa: CATSRDLATGYEQYF
cdr3_nt: TGTGCCACCAGCAGAGACTTGGCGACGGGCTACGAGCAGTACTTC

d_call: -
v_call: TRBV18
clone_size: -
j_call: TRBJ2-6
cdr3_aa: CASSPAPAGANVLTF
cdr3_nt: TGTGCCAGCTCGCCAGCCCCTGCTGGGGCCAACGTCCTGACTTTC

d_call: -
v_call: TRBV3-1
clone_size: many
j_call: TRBJ2-7
cdr3_aa: CASKGPIQKQYF
cdr3_nt: TGTGCCAGCAAAGGCCCCATTCAGAAGCAGTACTTC

d_call: TRBD1
v_call: TRBV12-3/TRBV12-4
clone_size: -
j_call: TRBJ1-2
cdr3_aa: CASRATGGNVGYTF
cdr3_nt: TGTGCCAGCAGGGCGACAGGGGGTAATGTTGGCTACACCTTC

d_call: TRBD1
v_call: TRBV2
clone_size: many
j_call: TRBJ2-3
cdr3_aa: CASRKQGATDTQYF
cdr3_nt: TGTGCCAGCAGGAAACAGGGGGCTACAGATACGCAGTATTTT

d_call: -
v_call: TRBV12-3/TRBV12-4
clone_size: -
j_call: TRBJ1-2
cdr3_aa: CASSRGQLYGYTF
cdr3_nt: TGTGCCAGCAGCCGAGGACAGCTATATGGCTACACCTTC

d_call: -
v_call: TRBV19
clone_size: -
j_call: TRBJ2-4
cdr3_aa: CASSDRAGDIQYF
cdr3_nt: TGTGCCAGTAGTGATCGGGCAGGGGACATTCAGTACTTC

d_call: TRBD2
v_call: TRBV7-9
clone_size: few
j_call: TRBJ2-3
cdr3_aa: CASSRGLGLDTQYF
cdr3_nt: TGTGCCAGCAGCCGTGGACTAGGGTTAGATACGCAGTATTTT

d_call: TRBD1
v_call: TRBV20-1
clone_size: -
j_call: TRBJ2-7
cdr3_aa: CSIRDREHYEQYF
cdr3_nt: TGCAGTATCCGGGACAGAGAACATTACGAGCAGTACTTC

d_call: TRBD2
v_call: TRBV7-6
clone_size: -
j_call: TRBJ2-7
cdr3_aa: CASSPTSGGTYEQYF
cdr3_nt: TGTGCCAGCAGCCCTACTAGCGGCGGGACCTACGAGCAGTACTTC

d_call: -
v_call: TRBV2
clone_size: few
j_call: TRBJ2-5
cdr3_aa: CASSEGVGTQETQYF
cdr3_nt: TGTGCCAGCAGTGAAGGCGTCGGGACCCAAGAGACCCAGTACTTC

d_call: TRBD1
v_call: TRBV30
clone_size: -
j_call: TRBJ1-5
cdr3_aa: CAARGDSSQHF
cdr3_nt: TGTGCCGCGCGTGGGGACAGCAGCCAGCATTTT

d_call: -
v_call: TRBV28
clone_size: -
j_call: TRBJ2-7
cdr3_aa: CASTHGREQYF
cdr3_nt: TGTGCCAGCACGCACGGACGCGAGCAGTACTTC

d_call: -
v_call: TRBV6-1
clone_size: -
j_call: TRBJ2-7
cdr3_aa: CASRTSTGPYEQYF
cdr3_nt: TGTGCCAGCAGGACCTCGACAGGACCCTACGAGCAGTACTTC

d_call: -
v_call: TRBV4-2
clone_size: -
j_call: TRBJ2-7
cdr3_aa: CASSARSGDEQYF
cdr3_nt: TGTGCCAGCAGCGCACGATCAGGCGACGAGCAGTACTTC

d_call: TRBD2
v_call: TRBV14
clone_size: -
j_call: TRBJ2-7
cdr3_aa: CASSQLLAGGEQYF
cdr3_nt: TGTGCCAGCAGCCAGTTACTAGCGGGAGGCGAGCAGTACTTC